Following are 19 T cell receptor beta chains from one sample sequenced in a study of blood T cell repertoires in COVID-19. Sequencing was performed with immunoSEQ multiplex PCR; in TCRdb, only in-frame clones are kept and a portion is missing. The sample records a few hundred thousand clones, roughly nine tenths being singletons. Sequencing was performed on PBMCs or T cells enriched from blood (not recorded which). The source of these receptors is a man aged 18 to 29 who had recovered from COVID-19.

This sequence joins TRBV6-5 and TRBJ2-7; no definite D call. This CDR3 region has 13 residues. The ends were cut back, 2 bases at V and 0 bases at J, with 5 bases in the middle. Germline CDR1 and CDR2: MNHEY and SVGAGI. CDR3 coding DNA: TGTGCCAGCAGTTACGGAGACTCCTACGAGCAGTACTTC. Protein: CASSYGDSYEQYF.

The rearrangement uses TRBV5-1 and TRBJ1-2; no clear D gene. V was shortened by 5 bases and J by 6 bases, with 14 bases between the two germline ends. Germline V gene lookup returns CDR1 SGHRS and CDR2 YFSETQ. The CDR3 runs 13 residues. The CDR3 DNA is TGCGCCAGCAGTAATGTCGGCGGGGATGGCTACACCTTC. Protein sequence: CASSNVGGDGYTF.

The rearrangement joins TRBV5-1 to TRBJ1-3; D is unclear. Trimming took 7 bases from V and 4 from J, leaving 15 bases between them. CDR3 size: 14 residues. Germline loops: CDR1 SGHRS, CDR2 YFSETQ. The DNA of the CDR3 is TGCGCCAGCCAGGCGGGTCTTATCGGAAACACCATATATTTT. It codes for CASQAGLIGNTIYF.

The V and J genes are TRBV30 and TRBJ2-7; weak D call: TRBD2 (6 bases). The germline gives CDR1 GTSNPN, CDR2 SVGIG (reference sequence). Trimming took off 0 bases at V and 4 bases at J, with 19 bases between the two ends. CDR3 length: 16 amino acids. CDR3 DNA: TGTGCCTGGAGTGTACTTAATTGGGGAGGCTCGTACGAGCAGTACTTC. The encoded protein is CAWSVLNWGGSYEQYF.

The table lists this clone with a count of one. The chain employs TRBV3-1 (or the pseudogene TRBV3-2) and TRBJ1-1, with TRBD1 identical over 7 bases. J lost 11 bases, V lost 1 base, and 13 bases had no gene match. The CDR3 covers 15 residues. Germline V gene lookup returns CDR1 LGHDT and CDR2 YNNKEL (reference sequence). The CDR3 bases are TGTGCCAGCAGCCAAGGTTCACGGACAGGCTTACGGGCTTTCTTT. Protein sequence: CASSQGSRTGLRAFF.

The chain carries TRBV5-1 and TRBJ2-7; 7 bases line up with TRBD1. With V trimmed by 2 bases and J by 5 bases, 7 bases remained unmatched. Germline V gene data show CDR1 as SGHRS and CDR2 as YFSETQ. This CDR3 region has 14 residues. CDR3 protein: CASSFARGTHEQYF. CDR3 coding DNA: TGCGCCAGCAGCTTCGCCAGGGGGACCCACGAGCAGTACTTC.

V usage is TRBV6-2 or TRBV6-3 and J usage is TRBJ2-1; unclear D gene. This CDR3 spans 14 amino acids. V was pared by 4 bases and J by 3 bases, with 10 bases between. Per the germline V gene, CDR1 is MNHEY and CDR2 is SVGEGT. CDR3 in amino acids: CASSSSLNYNEQFF. In nucleotides, the CDR3 is TGTGCCAGCAGTTCCTCCTTAAACTACAATGAGCAGTTCTTC.

V gene TRBV5-6 combines with J gene TRBJ2-7; no firm D call. The ends were cut back, 0 bases at V and 3 bases at J, with 7 bases in the middle. This CDR3 has 13 amino acids. The germline V gene encodes CDR1 SGHDT and CDR2 YYEEEE. CDR3 region: CASSLGRNYEQYF. The CDR3 region has the DNA TGTGCCAGCAGCTTGGGGCGGAACTACGAGCAGTACTTC.

V gene TRBV21-1 combines with J gene TRBJ2-7; the listed D gene, TRBD2, was not tested against the DNA. TRBV21-1 represents a pseudogene. CDR3 length equals 11 residues. The CDR3 spells CASSMSGEQYF. The CDR3 DNA follows: TGTGCCAGCAGCATGTCGGGCGAGCAGTACTTC.

This clone was seen just once. This chain links TRBV6-1 with TRBJ1-2; D perhaps matches TRBD1 (5 bases). Germline-derived CDR1 and CDR2 are MNHNS and SASEGT. V dropped 0 bases and J dropped 5 bases, with 28 bases sitting between them. The CDR3 sequence is 20 residues long. CDR3 nucleotides: TGTGCCAGCAGTGAAGCAGAGTCCCATCCCCTAAGGGACTACTCTTATGGCTACACCTTC. This encodes CASSEAESHPLRDYSYGYTF.

The chain combines TRBV12-5 with TRBJ2-7; 7 positions agree with TRBD2. The CDR3 contains 13 residues. From germline, CDR1 is LGHNT and CDR2 FRNRAP. V was clipped by 0 bases and J by 4 bases; unmatched bases: 0. CDR3 sequence (DNA): TGTGCTAGTGGTTTGGTCGGGGGGTACGAGCAGTACTTC. Protein sequence: CASGLVGGYEQYF.

The chain carries TRBV3-1 (or the pseudogene TRBV3-2) and TRBJ1-2; 12 positions agree with TRBD1. The CDR3 runs to 17 residues. Germline lookup yields CDR1 LGHDT and CDR2 YNNKEL (reference sequence). V trimming: 4 bases; J trimming: 5 bases; junction bases outside the gene matches: 11. The CDR3 sequence is CASSLGGGTGGAYGYTF. The CDR3 bases are TGTGCCAGCAGCCTCGGCGGTGGGACAGGGGGCGCGTATGGCTACACCTTC.

V and J are TRBV11-3 and TRBJ1-1; a possible D gene is TRBD1 (5 bases). Germline assignment: CDR1 SGHNT and CDR2 YENEEA. Trimming pared 4 bases from V and 2 bases from J, leaving 14 bases between. The CDR3 is 15 residues long. CDR3 DNA: TGTGCCAGCAGCTCAGACGGGACTCCTAACACTGAAGCTTTCTTT. Protein product: CASSSDGTPNTEAFF.

The chain couples TRBV11-2 to TRBJ2-5; 13 bases are shared with TRBD2. Germline-derived CDR1 and CDR2 are SGHAT and FQNNGV. This CDR3 comprises 17 residues. J gave up 2 bases and V 1 base, and 4 bases lay outside the gene matches. The CDR3 DNA reads as TGTGCCAGCAGCTTAGCACTAGCGGGAGGGCCTCAAGAGACCCAGTACTTC. Protein product: CASSLALAGGPQETQYF.

The chain joins TRBV11-2 to TRBJ1-2; D gene unclear. Germline CDR1 is SGHAT and CDR2 is FQNNGV. The CDR3 is 15 amino acids. Deletions cut 3 bases from V and 0 bases from J, with 11 bases between. The chain's CDR3 is CASSFIPRANYGYTF. CDR3 nucleotide sequence: TGTGCCAGCAGCTTCATACCAAGAGCTAACTATGGCTACACCTTC.

The gene calls are TRBV27 and TRBJ1-5; D is ambiguous. V lost 3 bases, J lost 6 bases, and 9 bases lay in between. The germline CDR1 and CDR2 sequences are MNHEY and SMNVEV (reference sequence). The CDR3 length is 13 residues. CDR3 in amino acids: CASSFNQAQPQHF. The CDR3 DNA follows: TGTGCCAGCAGTTTCAATCAGGCTCAGCCCCAGCATTTT.

The J gene is TRBJ1-3, the V gene TRBV7-9; 7 nucleotides line up with TRBD1. CDR1 and CDR2 from the germline V gene are SEHNR and FQNEAQ (reference sequence). Trimming removed 5 bases from V and 0 bases from J; junction bases left unmatched: 7. The CDR3 is made up of 16 amino acids. CDR3 sequence reads: CASSPPGQASGNTIYF. CDR3 in DNA: TGTGCCAGCAGCCCGCCTGGACAGGCCTCTGGAAACACCATATATTTT.

This sequence joins TRBV5-6 and TRBJ2-2; no clear D. Looked up from germline, CDR1 is SGHDT and CDR2 is YYEEEE. The CDR3 has 13 residues. Trimming removed 7 bases from V and 0 bases from J, with 7 bases in between. This CDR3 reads CASQAANTGELFF. The CDR3 coding sequence is TGTGCCAGCCAGGCAGCGAACACCGGGGAGCTGTTTTTT.

The genes are TRBV19 and TRBJ1-2; D remains ambiguous. Trimming pared 7 bases from V and 3 bases from J, leaving 12 bases between. This CDR3 region has 13 residues. The germline CDR1 and CDR2 sequences are LNHDA and SQIVND (reference sequence). In nucleotides, the CDR3 is TGTGCCAGTACCTCGACTGCCTACTATGGCTACACCTTC. This translates into CASTSTAYYGYTF.